A single sample is the source of the 15 T cell receptor beta chains below, sequenced in a study of cytomegalovirus exposure and HLA in healthy donors. 13 Jbeta primers and 60 Vbeta primers were used for the PCR. The protocol was immunoSEQ multiplex PCR, while the TCRdb copy is restricted to in-frame clones and leaves out a portion. Here the sample spans roughly 180,000 clones, over 80% being singletons. Sequencing was done on a sample of PBMCs. These TCRs come from a man aged 35 to 55 in good health and CMV-seronegative.

The chain has TRBV9 and TRBJ1-2; D is uncertain. The V and J ends lost 0 bases and 4 bases respectively, with 7 bases between them. Germline lookup yields CDR1 SGDLS and CDR2 YYNGEE. The CDR3 loop spans 13 amino acids. CDR3 sequence: CASSVDGAYGYTF. The CDR3 bases are TGTGCCAGCAGCGTAGATGGAGCCTATGGCTACACCTTC.

The table lists this clone with a count of one. The genes are TRBV9 and TRBJ1-2; D is uncertain. The ends were cut back, 3 bases at V and 3 bases at J, with 12 bases in the middle. This CDR3 region has 14 residues. CDR1 and CDR2 from the germline V gene are SGDLS and YYNGEE. The CDR3 sequence: CASSATTVHYGYTF. CDR3 bases: TGTGCCAGCAGCGCGACGACTGTTCACTATGGCTACACCTTC.

The genes are TRBV6-6 and TRBJ2-1; D remains unclear. Germline loops: CDR1 MNHNY, CDR2 SVGAGI (reference sequence). This CDR3 comprises 16 residues. V lost 7 bases and J lost 5, with 21 bases in between. CDR3 bases: TGTGCCAGCAACTATATTCGTAACCCCCCCCACAATGAGCAGTTCTTC. Its translation is CASNYIRNPPHNEQFF.

The V and J genes are TRBV9 and TRBJ2-7; 8 nucleotides match TRBD2. Germline CDR1 reads SGDLS; CDR2 reads YYNGEE. This CDR3 has 14 amino acids. V trimming: 4 bases; J trimming: 0 bases; junction bases outside the gene matches: 3. The CDR3 nucleotides are TGTGCCAGCAGCCCAGGACTAGCCTCCTACGAGCAGTACTTC. Amino acids: CASSPGLASYEQYF.

This clone has only a few counts. V is TRBV6-4 and J is TRBJ2-1; 8 positions agree with TRBD2. This CDR3 has 15 amino acids. From germline, CDR1 is MRHNA and CDR2 SNTAGT. The V gene end was trimmed by 4 bases and the J gene end by 7 bases; junction bases not matched to a gene: 9. CDR3 residues: CASSGRAGAFNEQFF. The CDR3 nucleotides read TGTGCCAGCAGTGGACGAGCGGGGGCCTTTAATGAGCAGTTCTTC.

This clone was seen a few times. The chain employs TRBV4-3 and TRBJ2-7; TRBD1 aligns across 8 bases. The CDR3 is made up of 14 amino acids. In germline, CDR1 is LGHNA, CDR2 YSLEER. J lost 5 bases, V lost 0 bases, and 3 bases had no gene match. The chain's CDR3 is CASSQEDRVNEQYF. CDR3 nucleotide sequence: TGCGCCAGCAGCCAAGAGGACAGGGTCAACGAGCAGTACTTC.

The chain joins TRBV6-6 to TRBJ2-1, with TRBD2 matching 13 bases. The V and J ends lost 5 bases and 1 base, in that order; junction bases with no gene match: 2. The CDR3 is 16 amino acids. Germline loops: CDR1 MNHNY, CDR2 SVGAGI (reference sequence). CDR3 DNA sequence: TGTGCCAGCAGTCGGACTAGCGGGAGATCCTACAATGAGCAGTTCTTC. Its translation: CASSRTSGRSYNEQFF.

This chain uses TRBV28 with TRBJ1-2, with no clear D. The CDR3 contains 13 residues. V gave up 10 bases and J gave up 0 bases, with 12 bases separating them. The germline CDR1 and CDR2 sequences are MDHEN and SYDVKM. The CDR3 loop reads CANRHPTNYGYTF. As DNA, the CDR3 is TGTGCCAACCGACACCCAACTAACTATGGCTACACCTTC.

This sequence joins TRBV7-9 and TRBJ2-7, with TRBD2 as a possible D gene (6 bases). The CDR3 length is 18 residues. V was pared by 5 bases and J by 0 bases, with 23 bases between. Germline V gene lookup returns CDR1 SEHNR and CDR2 FQNEAQ (reference sequence). CDR3 amino acids: CASSPIRRASGDSYEQYF. CDR3 sequence (DNA): TGTGCCAGCAGCCCTATCCGGAGGGCCTCGGGGGACTCCTACGAGCAGTACTTC. The full variable domain, completed using reference TRBV7-9 and TRBJ2-7, is DTGVSQNPRHKITKRGQNVTFRCDPISEHNRLYWYRQTLGQGPEFLTYFQNEAQLEKSRLLSDRFSAERPKGSFSTLEIQRTEQGDSAMYLCASSPIRRASGDSYEQYFGPGTRLTVT.

The V and J genes are TRBV10-3 and TRBJ2-3, with 10 bases fitting TRBD2. This CDR3 is 16 amino acids long. Germline CDR1 ENHRY, CDR2 SYGVKD. Germline trimming cut 3 bases from V and 0 bases from J; bases unmatched to any gene: 3. In DNA form, the CDR3 reads TGTGCCATCAGTGACCTAGCGGGAGTTAGCACAGATACGCAGTATTTT. Translation gives CAISDLAGVSTDTQYF.

V usage is TRBV7-2 and J usage is TRBJ1-2; TRBD1 aligns across 7 bases. CDR3 length: 13 amino acids. V lost 3 bases and J lost 6; bases outside the gene matches: 4. Germline V gene data show CDR1 as SGHTA and CDR2 as FQGNSA. CDR3 sequence: CASSLGRGDGYTF. CDR3 nucleotide sequence: TGTGCCAGCAGCTTGGGCAGGGGGGATGGCTACACCTTC.

The genes are TRBV19 and TRBJ1-1, with 11 bases identical to TRBD1. The CDR3 is 16 amino acids. Germline CDR1 LNHDA, CDR2 SQIVND (reference sequence). V trimming: 5 bases; J trimming: 5 bases; junction bases outside the gene matches: 10. The CDR3 DNA reads TGTGCCAGTAGTCGCAGGACAGGGGGCGGCTCTACTGAAGCTTTCTTT. Its protein is CASSRRTGGGSTEAFF.

This clone has just a few counts. This rearrangement joins TRBV5-6 to TRBJ1-5; 7 bases line up with TRBD1. This CDR3 comprises 14 residues. CDR1 and CDR2 from the germline V gene are SGHDT and YYEEEE. V was clipped by 4 bases and J by 2 bases; unmatched bases: 3. The DNA of the CDR3 is TGTGCCAGCAGCCCGGGACAGCGCAATCAGCCCCAGCATTTT. This sequence encodes CASSPGQRNQPQHF.

CDR3 sequence reads: CASSFLRGGMNEQFF. The CDR3 nucleotides read TGTGCCAGCAGTTTCTTACGCGGCGGGATGAATGAGCAGTTCTTC. The chain recombines TRBV27 with TRBJ2-1; possibly TRBD2 for D (6 bases). Trimming removed 3 bases from V and 7 bases from J, with 16 bases in between. The CDR3 is made up of 15 amino acids. The germline V gene has CDR1 MNHEY and CDR2 SMNVEV (reference sequence).

Note on this clone: The sample carries other DNA sequences with the same CDR3. J is TRBJ2-1 and V is TRBV29-1; 12 bases are shared with TRBD2. V shed 4 bases, J shed 5 bases, and the junction held 0 bases outside the gene matches. The germline CDR1 and CDR2 sequences are SQVTM and ANQGSEA. This CDR3 is 13 amino acids long. CDR3 DNA sequence: TGCAGCGTTGGACTAGCGGGGGACAATGAGCAGTTCTTC. It yields the protein CSVGLAGDNEQFF.